This is a list of T cell receptor beta chains from one sample in a study of blood T cell repertoires in COVID-19. Clones were sequenced by immunoSEQ multiplex PCR, and TCRdb holds only the in-frame ones, with some missing. This table holds approximately 220,000 clones, about nine tenths found once. The sequenced sample was PBMCs or T cells enriched from blood (not recorded which). The receptor set was obtained from a woman aged 25 to 45 with acute COVID-19. CDR3s include the opening cysteine and the closing phenylalanine or tryptophan. D genes are given only for firm matches. Where a row states a size, it is once, few, many or the class of an expanded clone; other rows omit it.

CDR3	DNA	D	V	J	size
CAISDPIGQSYEQYF	TGTGCCATCAGTGATCCTATCGGACAGAGCTACGAGCAGTACTTC	-	TRBV10-3	TRBJ2-7	-
CASSGLSVHTGELFF	TGCGCCAGCAGCGGCCTGTCAGTCCACACCGGGGAGCTGTTTTTT	-	TRBV5-1	TRBJ2-2	-
CASSDVRPREAPLHF	TGTGCCAGCAGTGACGTGCGACCGCGTGAGGCACCCCTCCACTTT	-	TRBV6-1	TRBJ1-6	-
CATRAPGMNTEAFF	TGTGCCACCAGGGCTCCAGGGATGAACACTGAAGCTTTCTTT	-	TRBV24-1	TRBJ1-1	-
CASSQDKAGDSYEQYF	TGCGCCAGCAGCCAAGATAAGGCCGGGGACTCCTACGAGCAGTACTTC	-	TRBV4-3	TRBJ2-7	-
CASSSGTGGVKLFF	TGTGCCAGCAGTTCCGGGACAGGGGGGGTCAAACTGTTTTTT	TRBD1	TRBV6-5	TRBJ1-4	-
CASSLELAQPGDTEAFF	TGTGCCAGCAGCTTGGAGCTGGCGCAGCCCGGGGACACTGAAGCTTTCTTT	-	TRBV5-8	TRBJ1-1	-
CASSQRQMNTEAFF	TGCGCCAGCAGCCAGAGGCAAATGAACACTGAAGCTTTCTTT	-	TRBV4-3	TRBJ1-1	-
CASSDSPRGTEAFF	TGTGCCAGCAGTGACAGTCCAAGAGGCACTGAAGCTTTCTTT	-	TRBV6-1	TRBJ1-1	-
CAIKNPLAVETQYF	TGTGCCATCAAAAACCCCCTAGCGGTGGAGACCCAGTACTTC	TRBD2	TRBV10-3	TRBJ2-5	-
CSVEERGYTEAFF	TGCAGCGTTGAAGAACGGGGATACACTGAAGCTTTCTTT	-	TRBV29-1	TRBJ1-1	-
CASSQDLQGVYNEQFF	TGCGCCAGCAGCCAAGATTTACAGGGGGTGTACAATGAGCAGTTCTTC	TRBD1	TRBV4-1	TRBJ2-1	-
CASSQGAPSSGNTIYF	TGTGCCAGCAGCCAAGGCGCCCCGAGCTCTGGAAACACCATATATTTT	-	TRBV3-1/TRBV3-2	TRBJ1-3	-
CASSLDSSYNSPLHF	TGTGCCAGCAGCTTAGATAGCTCCTATAATTCACCCCTCCACTTT	-	TRBV7-2	TRBJ1-6	-
CASSLGLAYYNEQFF	TGTGCCAGCAGCTTGGGACTAGCGTACTACAATGAGCAGTTCTTC	TRBD2	TRBV7-3	TRBJ2-1	-
CASSRYRSQGSSYEQYF	TGTGCCAGCAGTCGATACCGATCACAGGGAAGCTCCTACGAGCAGTACTTC	-	TRBV6-6	TRBJ2-7	-
CASSVWGGETQYF	TGTGCCAGCAGCGTATGGGGAGGAGAGACCCAGTACTTC	-	TRBV9	TRBJ2-5	-
CASSYRDRGVYEQYF	TGTGCCAGCAGTTATCGGGACAGGGGGGTCTACGAGCAGTACTTC	TRBD1	TRBV6-5	TRBJ2-7	-
CASSLHPGGGGYTF	TGTGCCAGCAGTTTACACCCAGGGGGCGGTGGCTACACCTTC	TRBD1	TRBV27	TRBJ1-2	few
CASSPTGGNTEAFF	TGTGCCAGCAGCCCGACAGGGGGGAACACTGAAGCTTTCTTT	TRBD1	TRBV7-3	TRBJ1-1	-
CASTPAGASYNEQFF	TGTGCCAGCACCCCAGCGGGGGCCTCCTACAATGAGCAGTTCTTC	TRBD2	TRBV6-5	TRBJ2-1	-
CAWSVLGARETQYF	TGTGCCTGGAGTGTTCTTGGGGCTCGAGAGACCCAGTACTTC	-	TRBV30	TRBJ2-5	-
CASSQWGSGGRTDTQYF	TGTGCCAGCAGCCAATGGGGTAGCGGGGGTCGCACAGATACGCAGTATTTT	TRBD2	TRBV14	TRBJ2-3	-
CASSLRTGGTDSPLHF	TGTGCCAGCAGTCTGCGGACAGGGGGCACTGATTCACCCCTCCACTTT	TRBD1	TRBV27	TRBJ1-6	-
CASGDNRGHGTGELFF	TGTGCCAGCGGAGACAACAGGGGGCATGGCACCGGGGAGCTGTTTTTT	TRBD1	TRBV7-2	TRBJ2-2	-
CASSQVYRTEAFF	TGTGCCAGCAGCCAAGTGTACCGGACTGAAGCTTTCTTT	-	TRBV3-1/TRBV3-2	TRBJ1-1	-